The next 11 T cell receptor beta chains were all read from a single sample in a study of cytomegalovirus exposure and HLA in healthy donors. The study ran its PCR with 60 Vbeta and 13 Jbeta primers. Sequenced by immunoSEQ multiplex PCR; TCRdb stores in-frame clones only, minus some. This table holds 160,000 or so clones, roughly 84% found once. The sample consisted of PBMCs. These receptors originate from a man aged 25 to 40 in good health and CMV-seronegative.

Here the CDR3 reads CATSRALTSTDTQYF. As DNA, the CDR3 is TGTGCCACCAGCAGAGCCCTGACTAGCACAGATACGCAGTATTTT. The chain joins TRBV15 to TRBJ2-3, with D hard to call. CDR3 length: 15 residues. Between the trimmed V and J ends, which lost 1 base and 0 bases, there was a span of 8 bases. In germline, CDR1 is LNHNV, CDR2 YYDKDF (reference sequence). The whole variable domain, filled in from reference TRBV15 and TRBJ2-3, reads DAMVIQNPRYQVTQFGKPVTLSCSQTLNHNVMYWYQQKSSQAPKLLFHYYDKDFNNEADTPDNFQSRRPNTSFCFLDIRSPGLGDTAMYLCATSRALTSTDTQYFGPGTRLTVL.

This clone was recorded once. CDR3 in amino acids: CSAGGSTDTQYF. CDR3 DNA: TGCAGCGCCGGGGGATCCACAGATACGCAGTATTTT. The rearrangement links TRBV29-1 to TRBJ2-3; perhaps TRBD2 as D (6 bases). The CDR3 is 12 residues long. Per the germline V gene, CDR1 is SQVTM and CDR2 is ANQGSEA. The V and J ends lost 7 bases and 2 bases respectively, with 10 bases between them.

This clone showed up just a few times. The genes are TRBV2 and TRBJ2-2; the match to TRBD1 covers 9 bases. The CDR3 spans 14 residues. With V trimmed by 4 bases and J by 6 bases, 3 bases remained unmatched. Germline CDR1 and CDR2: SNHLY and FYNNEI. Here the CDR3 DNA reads TGTGCCAGCAGTGTACAGGGGGCCGCCGGGGAGCTGTTTTTT. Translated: CASSVQGAAGELFF.

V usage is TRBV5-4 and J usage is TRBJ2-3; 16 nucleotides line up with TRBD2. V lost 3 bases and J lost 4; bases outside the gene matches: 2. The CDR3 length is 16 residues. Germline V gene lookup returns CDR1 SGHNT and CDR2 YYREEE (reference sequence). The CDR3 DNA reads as TGTGCCAGCAGCTCGGGACTAGCGGGAGGGTCAGATACGCAGTATTTT. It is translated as CASSSGLAGGSDTQYF.

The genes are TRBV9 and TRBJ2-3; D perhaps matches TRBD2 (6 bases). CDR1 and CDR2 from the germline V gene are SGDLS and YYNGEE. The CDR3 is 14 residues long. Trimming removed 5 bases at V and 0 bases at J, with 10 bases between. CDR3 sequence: CASSYSGSTDTQYF. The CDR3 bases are TGTGCCAGCAGTTACAGCGGGAGCACAGATACGCAGTATTTT.

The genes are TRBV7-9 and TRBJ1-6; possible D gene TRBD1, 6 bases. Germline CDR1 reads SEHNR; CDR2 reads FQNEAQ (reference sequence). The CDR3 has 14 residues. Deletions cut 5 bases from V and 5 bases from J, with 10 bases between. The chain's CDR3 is CASSLGQHNSPLHF. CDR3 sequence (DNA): TGTGCCAGCAGCCTCGGACAGCATAATTCACCCCTCCACTTT.

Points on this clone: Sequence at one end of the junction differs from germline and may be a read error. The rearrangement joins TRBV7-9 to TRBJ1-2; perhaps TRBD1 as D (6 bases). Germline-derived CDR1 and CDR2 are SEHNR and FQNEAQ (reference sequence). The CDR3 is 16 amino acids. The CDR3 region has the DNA TGTTCCAGCAGCTTAGCGCTCAGGGGCGCGAGCTATGGCTACACCTTC. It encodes CSSSLALRGASYGYTF.

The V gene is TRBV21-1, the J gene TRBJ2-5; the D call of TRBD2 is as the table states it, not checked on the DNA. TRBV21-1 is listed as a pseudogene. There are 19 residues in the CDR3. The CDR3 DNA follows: TGTGCCAGCAGCCCCCGAGTAAGGTCCAGCGAAGAATACCAAGAGACCCAGTACTTC. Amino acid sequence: CASSPRVRSSEEYQETQYF.

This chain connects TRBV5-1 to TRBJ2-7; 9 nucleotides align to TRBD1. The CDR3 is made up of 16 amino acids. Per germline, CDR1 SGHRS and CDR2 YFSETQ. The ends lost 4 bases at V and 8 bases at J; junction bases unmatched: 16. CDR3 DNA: TGCGCCAGCAGCCCTCCTACCGGGACAGGGACCTGGAAGCAGTACTTC. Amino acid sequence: CASSPPTGTGTWKQYF.

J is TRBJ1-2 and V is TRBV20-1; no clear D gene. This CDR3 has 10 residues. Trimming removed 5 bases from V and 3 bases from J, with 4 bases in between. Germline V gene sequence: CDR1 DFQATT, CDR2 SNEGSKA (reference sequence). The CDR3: CSALHYGYTF. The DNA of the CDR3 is TGCAGTGCTCTCCACTATGGCTACACCTTC.

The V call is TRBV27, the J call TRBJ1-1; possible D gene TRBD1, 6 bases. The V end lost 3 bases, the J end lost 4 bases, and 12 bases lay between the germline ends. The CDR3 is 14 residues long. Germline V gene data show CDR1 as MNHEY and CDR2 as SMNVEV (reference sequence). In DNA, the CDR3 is TGTGCCAGCAGTTTGGGGGGGCTGGGCACTGAAGCTTTCTTT. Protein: CASSLGGLGTEAFF.